Each of the 30 T cell receptor beta chains below was sequenced from the same sample in a study of early T cells in non-severe SARS-CoV-2 infection. MiXCR, run by TCRdb on the 5' RACE reads, gives a single entry per CDR3 protein. The profile shows 65,000 to 75,000 distinct CDR3 sequences, roughly 4.5% of them singletons. Sequences were derived from whole blood, sampled at baseline. The receptors here all came from an adult who was a healthcare worker with PCR-confirmed SARS-CoV-2 infection or an uninfected control (not recorded which). The donor label of this sample is uncertain.

This clonotype was counted a few times. The J gene is TRBJ1-5, the V gene TRBV7-2, with D maybe TRBD1 (6 bases). Germline values: CDR1 SGHTA, CDR2 FQGNSA. The CDR3 runs to 13 residues. V dropped 6 bases and J dropped 7 bases, with 13 bases sitting between them. The CDR3 DNA follows: TGTGCCAGCAGACGGACACAGGGCCAGCCCCAGCATTTT. Translated, it gives CASRRTQGQPQHF.

This clonotype was detected only a few times. The gene calls are TRBV28 and TRBJ2-2, with D tentatively TRBD1 (6 bases). This CDR3 region has 13 residues. Germline values: CDR1 MDHEN, CDR2 SYDVKM. Trimming left V 7 bases short and J 6 bases short, with 12 bases between. CDR3: CASTKQGPGELFF. DNA of the CDR3: TGTGCCAGCACCAAACAGGGACCCGGGGAGCTGTTTTTT.

The chain links TRBV28 to TRBJ2-3; 9 nucleotides line up with TRBD1. V was pared by 5 bases and J by 7 bases, with 28 bases of the junction left unmatched. CDR3 length: 21 residues. The V gene's germline CDR1 is MDHEN and CDR2 SYDVKM. CDR3 DNA: TGTGCCAGCAGTCCCGGGACAGGGAACCCAACGACAGTCTCCCGGTGGAATACGCAGTATTTT. Residues: CASSPGTGNPTTVSRWNTQYF.

Many counts were recorded for this clonotype. This chain joins TRBV5-6 and TRBJ2-5; D is unclear. CDR1 and CDR2 from the germline V gene are SGHDT and YYEEEE. The CDR3 has 13 amino acids. V lost 2 bases, J lost 9 bases, and 14 bases lay in between. The CDR3 is CASSFGQATAQYF. CDR3 nucleotide sequence: TGTGCCAGCAGCTTCGGGCAGGCCACGGCCCAGTACTTC.

In its sample, this clonotype was seen many times. The CDR3 protein is CASNPVGQNEKLFF. The CDR3 region has the DNA TGTGCCAGCAATCCGGTAGGGCAAAATGAAAAACTGTTTTTT. This chain joins TRBV6-1 and TRBJ1-4; D call uncertain. V lost 7 bases and J 5 bases, leaving 14 bases between the germline ends. CDR3 length: 14 residues. Germline V gene lookup returns CDR1 MNHNS and CDR2 SASEGT.

This clonotype was detected ten times or more. This chain uses TRBV7-9 with TRBJ1-5, with D tentatively TRBD1 (5 bases). Germline lookup yields CDR1 SEHNR and CDR2 FQNEAQ (reference sequence). V was pared by 5 bases and J by 1 base, with 12 bases between. There are 15 residues in the CDR3. CDR3 bases: TGTGCCAGCAGCCCAATTCAGGGAAGCAATCAGCCCCAGCATTTT. Protein sequence: CASSPIQGSNQPQHF.

This clonotype has more than one count but fewer than ten. The chain has TRBV27 and TRBJ2-7; 8 nucleotides align to TRBD1. Germline lookup yields CDR1 MNHEY and CDR2 SMNVEV (reference sequence). CDR3 size: 14 residues. The V segment lost 2 bases and the J segment 10 bases; nucleotides outside the gene matches: 10. CDR3 residues: CASSLNTDREKQYF. DNA for the CDR3: TGTGCCAGCAGTTTAAACACGGACAGGGAAAAACAGTACTTC.

This clonotype showed up many times. V is TRBV7-2 and J is TRBJ2-3; no clear D gene. Germline V CDR1 and CDR2: SGHTA, FQGNSA. The CDR3 has 13 amino acids. V gave up 5 bases and J gave up 8 bases, with 14 bases separating them. CDR3 nucleotide sequence: TGTGCCAGCAGCCCCCGAGGATGGGGTACGCAGTATTTT. Residues: CASSPRGWGTQYF.

This clonotype showed up many times. The chain has TRBV6-5 and TRBJ1-1; a weak D match, TRBD1 (6 bases). Per the germline V gene, CDR1 is MNHEY and CDR2 is SVGAGI. V lost 2 bases and J lost 7, with 14 bases in between. CDR3 length: 14 residues. The CDR3 coding sequence is TGTGCCAGCAGTTACGGTGGGGGGCTGAGTGAAGCTTTCTTT. Translation gives CASSYGGGLSEAFF.

The CDR3, as DNA: TGTGCCAGCAGTTTAGTGATGGGGATAGAGACCCAGTACTTC. Encoded protein: CASSLVMGIETQYF. V is TRBV12-3 or TRBV12-4 and J is TRBJ2-5; D remains ambiguous. The CDR3 totals 14 residues. Trimming removed 1 base at V and 4 bases at J, with 10 bases between.

This clonotype has at least ten counts. This chain connects TRBV3-1 to TRBJ1-1; 9 bases line up with TRBD1. The J segment lost 1 base and the V segment lost 5 bases, leaving 11 bases of the junction unmatched. This CDR3 is built from 17 residues. Germline V gives CDR1 LGHDT, CDR2 YNNKEL (reference sequence). The CDR3 nucleotides read TGTGCCAGCAGCTTCGCCGGGACAGGGAGAGGGAACACTGAAGCTTTCTTT. Protein: CASSFAGTGRGNTEAFF. The variable domain in full, completed from reference TRBV3-1 and TRBJ1-1, reads DTAVSQTPKYLVTQMGNDKSIKCEQNLGHDTMYWYKQDSKKFLKIMFSYNNKELIINETVPNRFSPKSPDKAHLNLHINSLELGDSAVYFCASSFAGTGRGNTEAFFGQGTRLTVV.

A few counts support this clonotype. The rearrangement joins TRBV11-2 to TRBJ2-7, with TRBD2 matching 7 bases. With V trimmed by 5 bases and J by 0 bases, 4 bases remained unmatched. The CDR3 runs 14 residues. Germline lookup yields CDR1 SGHAT and CDR2 FQNNGV. The CDR3 loop is CASSPTSASYEQYF. The CDR3 DNA reads as TGTGCCAGCAGCCCCACTAGCGCCTCCTACGAGCAGTACTTC.

The CDR3 DNA follows: TGTGCCAGCAGTTTAGTCGCAGGGGGTAGAGATACGCAGTATTTT. Amino acid sequence: CASSLVAGGRDTQYF. This sequence joins TRBV27 and TRBJ2-3; 7 bases are a match to TRBD1. This CDR3 has 15 amino acids. Germline V CDR1 and CDR2: MNHEY, SMNVEV (reference sequence). The trim removed 2 bases at V and 5 bases at J, leaving 7 bases unmatched.

This clonotype has ten or more counts. The V gene is TRBV28, the J gene TRBJ2-3; D call uncertain. The CDR3 totals 15 residues. The germline V and J ends were trimmed by 5 bases and 2 bases, with 14 bases remaining between them. Germline V CDR1 and CDR2: MDHEN, SYDVKM. In DNA, the CDR3 is TGTGCCAGCAGTCCCCCCTCCGCCCTCACAGATACGCAGTATTTT. This codes for CASSPPSALTDTQYF.

Ten or more counts support this clonotype. The V and J genes are TRBV7-2 and TRBJ1-4; tentative D call: TRBD1 (5 bases). The CDR3 extends over 17 amino acids. V gave up 4 bases and J gave up 0 bases, with 15 bases separating them. In germline, CDR1 is SGHTA, CDR2 FQGNSA. The CDR3: CASSSSGGYATNEKLFF. CDR3 nucleotides: TGTGCCAGCAGCTCCTCCGGGGGATATGCAACTAATGAAAAACTGTTTTTT.

This clonotype was seen repeatedly, ten times or more. CDR3 nucleotide sequence: TGTGCCAGCAGCTTTGCTCCGATCGCCTACGAGCAGTACTTC. This gives the protein CASSFAPIAYEQYF. This chain uses TRBV13 with TRBJ2-7; no definite D call. V was trimmed by 3 bases and J by 2 bases, leaving 11 bases between them. The CDR3 runs 14 residues. Germline loops: CDR1 PRHDT, CDR2 FYEKMQ (reference sequence).

At least ten counts were recorded for this clonotype. V gene TRBV5-5 combines with J gene TRBJ2-7, with D possibly being TRBD1 (6 bases). This CDR3 comprises 14 residues. V was cut by 0 bases and J by 7 bases, with 14 bases left in between. The V gene's germline CDR1 is SGHKS and CDR2 YYEKEE (reference sequence). The CDR3 DNA is TGTGCCAGCAGCTTGGAAACAGGGCCTTTTGAGCAGTACTTC. It codes for CASSLETGPFEQYF.

The chain carries TRBV27 and TRBJ1-1; no definite D call. This CDR3 has 14 amino acids. Germline values: CDR1 MNHEY, CDR2 SMNVEV (reference sequence). The germline V and J ends were trimmed by 5 bases and 0 bases, with 10 bases remaining between them. The CDR3 spells CASSPVLMNTEAFF. In nucleotides, the CDR3 is TGTGCCAGCAGTCCGGTACTCATGAACACTGAAGCTTTCTTT.

This chain uses TRBV19 with TRBJ2-3, with D unclear. The CDR3 loop spans 16 amino acids. V was cut by 7 bases and J by 1 base, with 18 bases left in between. Germline V gene sequence: CDR1 LNHDA, CDR2 SQIVND (reference sequence). The CDR3 DNA reads TGTGCCAGTAACCCCCGTTACCTCGGGCGCACAGATACGCAGTATTTT. Its translation is CASNPRYLGRTDTQYF.

This clonotype appeared many times. The chain couples TRBV29-1 to TRBJ2-5; TRBD2 agrees at 9 bases. The CDR3 has 14 residues. V lost 7 bases, J lost 5 bases, and 11 bases stayed unmatched. CDR1 is SQVTM, CDR2 ANQGSEA, per germline. The CDR3 spells CSADAGGSRETQYF. The CDR3 DNA sequence: TGCAGCGCTGACGCGGGGGGGTCCCGGGAGACCCAGTACTTC. Drawing the rest from reference TRBV29-1 and TRBJ2-5, the complete variable domain is SAVISQKPSRDICQRGTSLTIQCQVDSQVTMMFWYRQQPGQSLTLIATANQGSEATYESGFVIDKFPISRPNLTFSTLTVSNMSPEDSSIYLCSADAGGSRETQYFGPGTRLLVL.

This clonotype was found many times. V gene TRBV28 combines with J gene TRBJ1-1; weak D call: TRBD1 (6 bases). CDR3 length: 15 amino acids. Germline-derived CDR1 and CDR2 are MDHEN and SYDVKM. The V gene lost 1 base and the J gene lost 3 bases, with 12 bases spanning the gap. The CDR3 DNA reads as TGTGCCAGCAGTTTATATGGGGGCGCAGACACTGAAGCTTTCTTT. It codes for CASSLYGGADTEAFF. Based on the CDR3 plus reference TRBV28 and TRBJ1-1, the full variable domain is DVKVTQSSRYLVKRTGEKVFLECVQDMDHENMFWYRQDPGLGLRLIYFSYDVKMKEKGDIPEGYSVSREKKERFSLILESASTNQTSMYLCASSLYGGADTEAFFGQGTRLTVV.

This clonotype occurred a few times. The chain employs TRBV5-1 and TRBJ1-1; 7 positions match TRBD1. V was pared by 6 bases and J by 1 base, with 6 bases of the junction left unmatched. The CDR3 totals 14 residues. Germline V gene data show CDR1 as SGHRS and CDR2 as YFSETQ. The CDR3, as DNA: TGCGCCAGCAACCCCCAGGGGGAGAACACTGAAGCTTTCTTT. Its translation: CASNPQGENTEAFF.

In its sample, this clonotype was seen a few times. The chain joins TRBV5-1 to TRBJ2-5; 9 bases agree with TRBD1. Trimming took 0 bases from V and 3 from J; bases not matched to a gene: 0. CDR1 is SGHRS, CDR2 YFSETQ, per germline. The CDR3 is 14 residues long. The CDR3 DNA sequence: TGCGCCAGCAGCTTGGGGACAGGGGAAGAGACCCAGTACTTC. Amino acid sequence: CASSLGTGEETQYF.

As concerns this clonotype: One base away lies a much larger clone, so this may be a sequencing read error. This chain joins TRBV7-9 and TRBJ2-1; weak D call: TRBD2 (6 bases). CDR1 and CDR2 (germline): SEHNR, FQNEAQ (reference sequence). Trimming removed 0 bases from V and 3 bases from J, with 12 bases in between. This CDR3 is 16 amino acids long. The CDR3 loop is CASSLAEGPYYNEQFF. Here the CDR3 DNA reads TGTGCCAGCAGCTTAGCGGAGGGGCCCTACTACAATGAGCAGTTCTTC.

This clonotype was observed at least ten times. The rearrangement links TRBV29-1 to TRBJ2-1, with TRBD1 as a possible D gene (6 bases). The germline V gene has CDR1 SQVTM and CDR2 ANQGSEA. The CDR3 runs to 14 residues. The V end was cut by 4 bases, the J end by 4 bases, with 14 bases between. CDR3 loop: CSVAVRTAYNEQFF. In nucleotides, the CDR3 is TGCAGCGTTGCAGTGAGGACAGCATACAATGAGCAGTTCTTC.

This clonotype was counted ten times or more. V is TRBV28 and J is TRBJ2-7, with a possible D match to TRBD2 (6 bases). Germline CDR1 and CDR2: MDHEN and SYDVKM. The germline V and J ends were trimmed by 2 bases and 2 bases, with 7 bases remaining between them. CDR3 size: 13 residues. The CDR3 DNA is TGTGCCAGCAGTTTACGGGGGACCTACGAGCAGTACTTC. It yields the protein CASSLRGTYEQYF. Based on the CDR3 plus reference TRBV28 and TRBJ2-7, the full variable domain is DVKVTQSSRYLVKRTGEKVFLECVQDMDHENMFWYRQDPGLGLRLIYFSYDVKMKEKGDIPEGYSVSREKKERFSLILESASTNQTSMYLCASSLRGTYEQYFGPGTRLTVT.

This clonotype showed up just a few times. The J gene is TRBJ1-1, the V gene TRBV3-1; no reliable D call. The CDR3 has 14 amino acids. Germline-derived CDR1 and CDR2 are LGHDT and YNNKEL (reference sequence). V lost 5 bases and J 0 bases, leaving 10 bases between the germline ends. Written as DNA, the CDR3 is TGTGCCAGCAGCACAAGTGGATTGAACACTGAAGCTTTCTTT. Translated: CASSTSGLNTEAFF.

This clonotype was detected a few times. J is TRBJ1-1 and V is TRBV11-2; TRBD1 matches 8 bases. CDR1 SGHAT and CDR2 FQNNGV come from the germline V gene. Trimming at V came to 4 bases and at J to 7 bases, leaving 8 bases not matched to a gene. This CDR3 spans 14 amino acids. DNA of the CDR3: TGTGCCAGCAGCTGGGGAGGACAGGGCGGTGAAGCTTTCTTT. Translating gives CASSWGGQGGEAFF.

In its sample, this clonotype was seen many times. The chain's CDR3 is CSAREGGMSSPLHF. CDR3 nucleotide sequence: TGCAGTGCTAGAGAGGGGGGTATGAGTTCACCCCTCCACTTT. J is TRBJ1-6 and V is TRBV20-1, with TRBD1 as a possible D gene (5 bases). The length of the CDR3 is 14 residues. CDR1 is DFQATT, CDR2 SNEGSKA, per germline (reference sequence). Trimming took off 0 bases at V and 9 bases at J, with 12 bases between the two ends.

As concerns this clonotype: A much more abundant neighbour one base away suggests this may be a read error. This chain connects TRBV7-6 to TRBJ2-7; D perhaps matches TRBD1 (5 bases). This CDR3 spans 13 amino acids. Germline CDR1 SGHVS, CDR2 FNYEAQ. Trimming cost V 4 bases and J 2 bases, with 9 bases left between them. The CDR3 DNA sequence: TGTGCCAGCAGCTCCGACAGCCCCTACGAGCAGTACTTC. Protein product: CASSSDSPYEQYF.